The 9 T cell receptor beta chains given below trace back to one sample, sequenced in a study of CD8 T cells in ankylosing spondylitis. TCRdb recomputed calls from the 5' RACE reads with MiXCR, one row per CDR3 protein. This table holds about 150,000 distinct CDR3 sequences, 40% to 50% found once. Specimen: synovial fluid, either unsorted or a sorted T cell fraction (not recorded which). These receptors all stem from a male donor with ankylosing spondylitis.

The chain has TRBV20-1 and TRBJ2-7; 16 bases line up with TRBD2. CDR3 length: 17 residues. CDR1 is DFQATT, CDR2 SNEGSKA, per germline (reference sequence). V shed 5 bases and J 3 bases; nucleotides not matched to a gene: 10. CDR3 DNA sequence: TGCAGTGCTCTTGGGACTAGCGGGAGGGCCGGTCGCTACGAGCAGTACTTC. Its protein is CSALGTSGRAGRYEQYF.

This sequence joins TRBV5-1 and TRBJ2-1; 10 nucleotides line up with TRBD2. The CDR3 consists of 16 residues. Germline assignment: CDR1 SGHRS and CDR2 YFSETQ. After removal of 4 bases from V and 4 bases from J, the junction contained 8 bases not matched to a gene. DNA for the CDR3: TGCGCCAGCAGCCCCCTCGGGACTAGCGCATACAATGAGCAGTTCTTC. This sequence encodes CASSPLGTSAYNEQFF.

V and J are TRBV25-1 and TRBJ2-1, with a possible D match to TRBD1 (6 bases). The V and J ends lost 2 bases and 9 bases respectively, with 14 bases between them. Germline CDR1 MGHDK, CDR2 SYGVNS. This CDR3 has 14 amino acids. The CDR3 bases are TGTGCCAGCAGTGAACCCCGTGGGGGCGGTGAGCAGTTCTTC. Its protein product is CASSEPRGGGEQFF. Full variable domain (outside the CDR3, taken from reference TRBV25-1 and TRBJ2-1): EADIYQTPRYLVIGTGKKITLECSQTMGHDKMYWYQQDPGMELHLIHYSYGVNSTEKGDLSSESTVSRIRTEHFPLTLESARPSHTSQYLCASSEPRGGGEQFFGPGTRLTVL.

Regarding this clonotype: A clone one base away is much larger, so this may be a read error. The chain couples TRBV10-3 to TRBJ1-2; maybe TRBD1 (5 bases). The germline CDR1 and CDR2 sequences are ENHRY and SYGVKD. The CDR3 contains 17 residues. V was pared by 0 bases and J by 5 bases, with 19 bases between. CDR3 region: CAISESRLGAASYGYTF. In nucleotides, the CDR3 is TGTGCCATCAGTGAGTCGAGATTAGGGGCCGCTAGTTATGGCTACACCTTC.

The V call is TRBV20-1, the J call TRBJ1-6; a weak D match, TRBD1 (5 bases). Per the germline V gene, CDR1 is DFQATT and CDR2 is SNEGSKA (reference sequence). Trimming took off 4 bases at V and 8 bases at J, with 12 bases between the two ends. The CDR3 is 13 residues long. CDR3: CSAKGRGYSPLHF. DNA for the CDR3: TGCAGTGCTAAGGGCCGGGGGTATTCACCCCTCCACTTT.

This clonotype was picked up a small number of times. This chain connects TRBV7-9 to TRBJ2-1; D possibly uses TRBD1 or TRBD2 (5 bases each). This CDR3 is built from 13 residues. V lost 5 bases to trimming and J lost 9 bases, with 14 bases between them. Germline CDR1 is SEHNR and CDR2 is FQNEAQ (reference sequence). CDR3 region: CASSPGPPTEQFF. In DNA, the CDR3 is TGTGCCAGCAGCCCGGGACCACCCACTGAGCAGTTCTTC.

The chain recombines TRBV6-5 with TRBJ2-5; 7 bases are shared with TRBD2. The CDR3 covers 15 residues. Unmatched junction bases numbered 9, after V lost 2 bases and J lost 6 bases. The germline gives CDR1 MNHEY, CDR2 SVGAGI. The CDR3 loop reads CASSYGREGPKTQYF. The CDR3 nucleotides read TGTGCCAGCAGTTACGGGAGGGAGGGCCCAAAGACCCAGTACTTC.

This sequence joins TRBV10-3 and TRBJ1-2; maybe TRBD1 (6 bases). Trimming shortened V by 7 bases and J by 2 bases, and 14 bases separated the two germline ends. CDR1 and CDR2 from the germline V gene are ENHRY and SYGVKD. CDR3 size: 14 residues. This chain's CDR3 is CAINHRANNYGYTF. Written as DNA, the CDR3 is TGTGCCATCAACCACAGGGCAAACAACTATGGCTACACCTTC.

The chain is built from TRBV2 and TRBJ2-3; D call uncertain. The ends were cut back, 1 base at V and 1 base at J, with 15 bases in the middle. This CDR3 has 17 amino acids. CDR1 is SNHLY and CDR2 is FYNNEI in the germline V gene. The chain's CDR3 is CASSEVGVGYRTDTQYF. CDR3 DNA: TGTGCCAGCAGTGAAGTGGGCGTTGGTTACCGCACAGATACGCAGTATTTT.